This TCR beta chain is drawn from a study of technical replicates of blood from a handful of donors. Sequencing used immunoSEQ multiplex PCR; TCRdb keeps in-frame clones, though not all of them. Found here are 87,000 or so clones, roughly 94% of them singletons; the top ten hold around 0.3%. The CDR3 is made up of 14 amino acids. CDR1 is SGDLS, CDR2 YYNGEE, per germline. J was trimmed by 5 bases and V by 3 bases; bases with no gene match: 4. The chain recombines TRBV9 with TRBJ2-7; 11 bases agree with TRBD2. Input material: T cells isolated from PBMCs. This receptor was obtained from a human donor in good health. The CDR3 spells CASSDTSGSDEQYF. CDR3 in DNA: TGTGCCAGCAGCGATACTAGCGGGAGCGACGAGCAGTACTTC.